This T cell receptor beta chain derives from a study of cytomegalovirus exposure and HLA in healthy donors. For the study at large: Early release data held tens of millions of unique TCRs from HLA-typed donors.

Germline V gene lookup returns CDR1 SGHRS and CDR2 YFSETQ. The junction had 7 bases not matched to a gene; V was cut back by 0 bases and J by 6 bases. The CDR3 spans 15 residues. With regard to this clone: The target antigen is unknown.

Notes on the study in general: The study designated 150 or so TCR beta chains cytomegalovirus-associated. Prior analysis indicated that the majority of TCR beta V segments exhibited productivity approximately 87% or approximately 30% of the time.

It was with 60 Vbeta and 13 Jbeta primers that the PCR ran. Using immunoSEQ multiplex PCR, the repertoire was profiled, and TCRdb retains in-frame clones only, with some absent. Of 100,000 to 150,000 clones listed, around four fifths were seen once; the top ten hold about 20%. Source material: PBMCs. The receptor was derived from a man in his late teens or twenties in good health and CMV-seropositive. This chain links TRBV5-1 with TRBJ2-5, with 8 bases lining up with TRBD2. CDR3 in amino acids: CASSLVRGGLQTQYF. CDR3 in DNA: TGCGCCAGCAGCTTGGTCCGGGGGGGCCTCCAGACCCAGTACTTC.